A single sample gave rise to the 9 T cell receptor beta chains below, sequenced in a study of identical twins (dated by TCRdb to 2016 to 2017). The library was produced with 5' RACE. The sequencer listed for this sample is Illumina HiSeq 2000. The public reads were run again by TCRdb, first through fastp at Q25 and then through MiXCR, and only productive beta chains were kept. Rows with one shared CDR3 protein collapse into an entry with the most common genes and DNA. This sample holds 450,000 or so distinct CDR3 sequences; 14% were observed only once. The ten largest clonotypes hold approximately 0.52% of the sample. The sample was also linked to a second study, of yellow fever vaccine responses in identical twins.

Sequenced: CD4+ T cells sorted from blood. The receptor set was obtained from a young woman in good health.

This chain links TRBV9 with TRBJ2-3; D is unresolved. Germline CDR1 and CDR2: SGDLS and YYNGEE. This CDR3 spans 16 amino acids. V dropped 2 bases and J dropped 0 bases, with 13 bases sitting between them. In DNA, the CDR3 is TGTGCCAGCAGCGTTGGTCTCGGTCTAAGCACAGATACGCAGTATTTT. This sequence encodes CASSVGLGLSTDTQYF.

This clonotype was observed at least ten times. The chain is built from TRBV5-1 and TRBJ2-3; possible D gene TRBD2, 7 bases. Trimming removed 5 bases from V and 2 bases from J, with 12 bases in between. This CDR3 is built from 14 residues. Germline loops: CDR1 SGHRS, CDR2 YFSETQ. The CDR3 protein is CASSRGGLTDTQYF. The CDR3 bases are TGCGCCAGCAGTAGGGGGGGCCTCACAGATACGCAGTATTTT. Combining the CDR3 with reference TRBV5-1 and TRBJ2-3 gives the whole variable domain KAGVTQTPRYLIKTRGQQVTLSCSPISGHRSVSWYQQTPGQGLQFLFEYFSETQRNKGNFPGRFSGRQFSNSRSEMNVSTLELGDSALYLCASSRGGLTDTQYFGPGTRLTVL.

The V gene is TRBV9, the J gene TRBJ2-5; D is unresolved. The V gene's germline CDR1 is SGDLS and CDR2 YYNGEE. With 7 bases removed from V and 0 bases from J, the gap between germline ends came to 16 bases. This CDR3 region has 15 residues. The CDR3 loop is CASGPTSIYQETQYF. In nucleotides, the CDR3 is TGTGCCAGCGGACCCACAAGTATATACCAAGAGACCCAGTACTTC.

This clonotype was observed a handful of times. The chain links TRBV20-1 to TRBJ2-3, with TRBD2 matching 9 bases. The CDR3 length is 12 residues. CDR1 and CDR2 (germline): DFQATT, SNEGSKA (reference sequence). CDR3 bases: TGCCTACAGCAGCGGGGGGTGGATACGCAGTATTTT. Translated, it gives CLQQRGVDTQYF.

This clonotype was observed a few times. The chain has TRBV11-2 and TRBJ2-5; TRBD2 agrees at 8 bases. The CDR3 covers 18 residues. CDR1 is SGHAT, CDR2 FQNNGV, per germline. With 5 bases clipped from V and 5 bases from J, the junction kept 19 bases outside the gene matches. CDR3 region: CASSPRPRKRREEETQYF. CDR3 in DNA: TGTGCCAGCAGCCCGCGGCCTAGGAAGAGGCGGGAGGAGGAGACCCAGTACTTC.

This clonotype was observed a few times. The chain combines TRBV27 with TRBJ2-1; 9 nucleotides match TRBD2. Germline CDR1 reads MNHEY; CDR2 reads SMNVEV (reference sequence). V trimming: 7 bases; J trimming: 4 bases; junction bases outside the gene matches: 2. This CDR3 comprises 13 residues. CDR3 coding DNA: TGTGCCAGCACCGGACTAGCGTACAATGAGCAGTTCTTC. It yields the protein CASTGLAYNEQFF.

V gene TRBV14 combines with J gene TRBJ2-5, with D perhaps TRBD1 (6 bases). Trimming took 1 base from V and 5 from J, leaving 14 bases between them. The CDR3 runs to 15 residues. Germline CDR1 reads SGHDN; CDR2 reads FVKESK. CDR3 loop: CASSQGAQGRETQYF. CDR3 DNA sequence: TGTGCCAGCAGCCAAGGGGCGCAGGGGCGGGAGACCCAGTACTTC.

The chain recombines TRBV10-3 with TRBJ2-3; D is perhaps TRBD2 (6 bases). CDR1 ENHRY and CDR2 SYGVKD come from the germline V gene. The V end lost 0 bases, the J end lost 7 bases, and 11 bases lay between the germline ends. The CDR3 has 14 residues. DNA for the CDR3: TGTGCCATCAGTGAGTCACTAGCTGGAAATACGCAGTATTTT. It specifies CAISESLAGNTQYF.

V usage is TRBV12-3 or TRBV12-4 and J usage is TRBJ1-6; 7 bases map to TRBD1. V shed 6 bases, J shed 7 bases, and the junction held 6 bases outside the gene matches. CDR3 length: 14 residues. The CDR3 sequence is CASSSPGQNSPLHF. The CDR3 region has the DNA TGTGCCAGCAGCTCACCGGGACAGAATTCACCCCTCCACTTT.